This is a list of T cell receptor beta chains from one sample in a study of T cell changes during pregnancy in multiple sclerosis. The data were produced by immunoSEQ multiplex PCR, yet TCRdb's version contains in-frame clones alone and is incomplete. The top ten hold over 3% of the sample, which has 60,000 to 80,000 clones, more than 85% seen once. The source material was peripheral blood, sampled before pregnancy. These receptors came from a female donor with multiple sclerosis, enrolled in a pregnancy study. The CDR3 runs from the conserved cysteine through the conserved F or W. Fields, in order: D gene, V gene, clone size, J gene, CDR3 DNA, CDR3 protein. The D gene is left open where the match is weak. Clone size is given for some rows only: seen once, a few or many times, or a class if the clone is expanded.

>.|TRBV7-2|.|TRBJ1-1
TGTGCCAGCAGCTTGCGGGCCGAGGACACTGAAGCTTTCTTT
CASSLRAEDTEAFF
>.|TRBV10-3|.|TRBJ1-1
TGTGCCATCAGGGCCCGGGGGGACTTGAACACTGAAGCTTTCTTT
CAIRARGDLNTEAFF
>.|TRBV2|.|TRBJ2-7
TGTGCCAGCGATCAGACAGATCGCTACCCACAGTACTTC
CASDQTDRYPQYF
>.|TRBV6-1|.|TRBJ1-1
TGTGCCAGGAGGGGGTCCTCAGAAGCTTTCTTT
CARRGSSEAFF
>TRBD2|TRBV6-1|.|TRBJ2-3
TGTGCCAGCAGTGAAATAGCGGGGGGGCCAGATACGCAGTATTTT
CASSEIAGGPDTQYF
>TRBD2|TRBV25-1|.|TRBJ2-1
TGTGCCAGCAGTGAATTAGGAGCGGGAGCCCACAATGAGCAGTTCTTC
CASSELGAGAHNEQFF
>TRBD2|TRBV7-9|.|TRBJ2-2
TGTGCCAGCAGCTTGCGGGAGGGATACACCGGGGAGCTGTTTTTT
CASSLREGYTGELFF
>TRBD1|TRBV9|.|TRBJ2-5
TGTGCCAGCAGTCGAGGACAGGGGAGGACCCAAGAGACCCAGTACTTC
CASSRGQGRTQETQYF
>TRBD2|TRBV5-1|.|TRBJ2-3
TGCGCCAGCAGCCTGACTAGCGGGGGCGGAGATACGCAGTATTTT
CASSLTSGGGDTQYF
>TRBD2|TRBV30|.|TRBJ2-3
TGTGCCTGGACCCCAGATAGCGGGCCCACAGATACGCAGTATTTT
CAWTPDSGPTDTQYF
>.|TRBV29-1|.|TRBJ1-1
TGCAGCGTTGAAGAGGGGGGGAGGGCTTTCTTT
CSVEEGGRAFF
>TRBD1|TRBV5-5|once|TRBJ1-2
TGTGCCAGCACACAGGGGCTTAACTATGGCTACACCTTC
CASTQGLNYGYTF
>.|TRBV5-1|.|TRBJ2-3
TGCGCCAGCAGCTTGGAACAGGGACACACAGATACGCAGTATTTT
CASSLEQGHTDTQYF
>TRBD1|TRBV2|.|TRBJ2-7
TGTGCCTCACAGGGGGTCGGGTCCTACGAGCAGTACTTC
CASQGVGSYEQYF
>TRBD1|TRBV27|.|TRBJ2-6
TGTGCCAGCAGTTGGACAGGGGCGGCTGGGGCCAACGTCCTGACTTTC
CASSWTGAAGANVLTF
>.|TRBV5-4|.|TRBJ1-2
TGTGCCAGCAGCTTTGCGTCACAGGGAGTTAACTATGGCTACACCTTC
CASSFASQGVNYGYTF
>TRBD1|TRBV6-5|.|TRBJ1-3
TGTGCCAGCAGCGCGACAGGGACTGGAAACACCATATATTTT
CASSATGTGNTIYF
>.|TRBV6-1|.|TRBJ2-7
TGTGCCAGCAGTGAAGCAATAAGGCAGCGCTACTCCTACGAGCAGTACTTC
CASSEAIRQRYSYEQYF
>TRBD1|TRBV4-3|.|TRBJ2-3
TGCGCCAGCAGCCAAGGGGAAGGGACAGACACAGATACGCAGTATTTT
CASSQGEGTDTDTQYF
>.|TRBV5-4|few|TRBJ1-2
TGTGCCAAGAGGGCTGCGAACACCTTC
CAKRAANTF
>.|TRBV11-2|.|TRBJ1-1
TGTGCCAGCAGCTTTTCAGGGGTCTCGAACACTGAAGCTTTCTTT
CASSFSGVSNTEAFF
>.|TRBV14|.|TRBJ2-1
TGTGCCAGCAGCAGACGGGACTTCTACAATGAGCAGTTCTTC
CASSRRDFYNEQFF
>.|TRBV19|.|TRBJ2-2
TGTGCCTCAGGTCCGGGATCTGTCGGCGGGGAGCTGTTTTTT
CASGPGSVGGELFF
>.|TRBV7-3|.|TRBJ1-1
TGTGCCAGCAGCTCCCAGGAGGGCACTGAAGCTTTCTTT
CASSSQEGTEAFF
>TRBD2|TRBV4-2|.|TRBJ2-1
TGTGCCAGCAGCCAAGATGGGGCTAGCGGCTACAATGAGCAGTTCTTC
CASSQDGASGYNEQFF
>.|TRBV7-6|.|TRBJ2-5
TGTGCCAGCAGCTTCCCCGGGGAGACCCAGTACTTC
CASSFPGETQYF
>TRBD1|TRBV5-1|.|TRBJ2-5
TGCGCCAGCAGTGAACAGGGGGTCCAAGAGACCCAGTACTTC
CASSEQGVQETQYF
>TRBD2|TRBV30|.|TRBJ2-1
TGTGCCTGGAGTGCGATCCGGACTAGCGGATCCTACAATGAGCAGTTCTTC
CAWSAIRTSGSYNEQFF
>TRBD1|TRBV5-4|.|TRBJ1-4
TGTGCCAGCAGCTTGCAGGGGGCTGTTGAAAAACTGTTTTTT
CASSLQGAVEKLFF
>TRBD1|TRBV28|.|TRBJ1-2
TGTGCCAGCAGGTTTCAAACAGGGGGAGGCGGCTACACCTTC
CASRFQTGGGGYTF
>TRBD1|TRBV30|.|TRBJ1-5
TGTGCCTGGAGTGGCCGACAGGGACGAGTTGGCAATCAGCCCCAGCATTTT
CAWSGRQGRVGNQPQHF
>.|TRBV7-3|.|TRBJ2-3
TGTGCCAGCAGCTCCTCGAGCGGCACAGATACGCAGTATTTT
CASSSSSGTDTQYF
>.|TRBV6-4|.|TRBJ2-1
TGTGCCAGCAGTGACTCGATTGAACTCCCCCAGTTCTTC
CASSDSIELPQFF
>TRBD1|TRBV9|.|TRBJ1-5
TGTGCCAGCAGCGCCCAGGGGGAGGTCAGTCAGCCCCAGCATTTT
CASSAQGEVSQPQHF
>.|TRBV19|.|TRBJ2-7
TGTGCCAGTAGTATGGCGGGCATCACCTACGAGCAGTACTTC
CASSMAGITYEQYF
>TRBD1|TRBV7-9|.|TRBJ1-2
TGTGCCAGCAGCAGTCGGCACAGGGGGTTTGGCTACACCTTC
CASSSRHRGFGYTF
>TRBD1|TRBV4-3|.|TRBJ2-2
TGCGCCAGCAGCCAACCGGGACAGGGGTCCGGGGAGCTGTTTTTT
CASSQPGQGSGELFF
>.|TRBV5-1|.|TRBJ2-1
TGCGCCAGCAGCTTGGCCGGCCAGTTCGGGAATGAGCAGTTCTTC
CASSLAGQFGNEQFF
>.|TRBV9|.|TRBJ2-1
TGTGCCAGCAGCGTCGGAGGCTGGGTAGATGAGCAGTTCTTC
CASSVGGWVDEQFF
>.|TRBV23-1|.|TRBJ1-5
TGCGCCAGCAGTCAACCTCGCATCCCCGCGACTGGGTATAGCAATCAGCCCCAGCATTTT
CASSQPRIPATGYSNQPQHF
>TRBD1|TRBV5-1|.|TRBJ2-1
TGCGCCAGCAGCCCGACAGGGTTCCTATCCAATGAGCAGTTCTTC
CASSPTGFLSNEQFF
>TRBD2|TRBV11-2|.|TRBJ2-1
TGTGCCAGCAGGGGACTACACAATGAGCAGTTCTTC
CASRGLHNEQFF
>.|TRBV7-9|.|TRBJ1-2
TGTGCCAGCAGCTCCCGGGAGCGATATGGCTACACCTTC
CASSSRERYGYTF
>.|TRBV18|once|TRBJ1-1
TGTGCCAGCAGTTTCGGTTCCCCGAACACTGAAGCTTTCTTT
CASSFGSPNTEAFF
>TRBD1|TRBV7-3|.|TRBJ1-1
TGTGCCAGCAGCTTAGGGACAGAGAACACTGAAGCTTTCTTT
CASSLGTENTEAFF